The 20 T cell receptor beta chains presented below share a single source sample, sequenced in a study of human T cells and chemical hapten exposure. TCRdb used MiXCR to reprocess the RACE reads, holding one entry per CDR3 protein. Of approximately 50,000 distinct CDR3 sequences listed, 9.5% to 10% are singletons. Stated time point: pre-sensitization, week 0. Treatment reported: therapeutic diphenylcyclopropenone sensitization with weekly scalp DPC. Before extraction, the whole blood was not fractionated, and total RNA was taken from it. Sequencing used whole blood, obtained in connection with sensitization to the hapten diphenylcyclopropenone (DPC). All receptors derive from a woman aged 25 to 45 with alopecia areata. Some clones in this sample may be carry-over from other donors' samples.

This clonotype was counted many times. V gene TRBV12-3 or TRBV12-4 combines with J gene TRBJ2-1; D is unresolved. V dropped 6 bases and J dropped 2 bases, with 5 bases sitting between them. This CDR3 has 12 residues. This CDR3 reads CASRFTYNEQFF. In DNA form, the CDR3 reads TGTGCCAGCAGGTTCACCTACAATGAGCAGTTCTTC.

This chain uses TRBV18 with TRBJ2-7, with TRBD1 matching over 8 bases. CDR1 is KGHSH and CDR2 is LQKENI in the germline V gene. The CDR3 runs 14 residues. The J segment lost 3 bases and the V segment lost 0 bases, leaving 1 base of the junction unmatched. The CDR3 sequence: CASSPPQGVYEQYF. In DNA, the CDR3 is TGTGCCAGCTCACCACCACAGGGGGTCTACGAGCAGTACTTC.

There are many counts of this clonotype. The chain joins TRBV4-2 to TRBJ2-1; 9 positions agree with TRBD2. The germline V gene encodes CDR1 LGHNA and CDR2 YNFKEQ. V was pared by 0 bases and J by 7 bases, with 13 bases of the junction left unmatched. The CDR3 runs to 18 residues. This CDR3 reads CASSQDSGGAIYKNEQFF. DNA of the CDR3: TGTGCCAGCAGCCAAGATAGCGGGGGCGCCATATATAAGAATGAGCAGTTCTTC.

The CDR3 DNA reads TGCAGTGCTAGTCCTAGCGGGGGGGCCTATGAGCAGTTCTTC. Translating it yields CSASPSGGAYEQFF. This chain uses TRBV20-1 with TRBJ2-1, with 12 nucleotides matching TRBD2. Germline CDR1 DFQATT, CDR2 SNEGSKA (reference sequence). This CDR3 has 14 residues. After removal of 3 bases from V and 8 bases from J, the junction contained 5 bases not matched to a gene.

There are many counts of this clonotype. The gene calls are TRBV28 and TRBJ2-1; possibly TRBD1 for D (6 bases). The CDR3 covers 12 residues. The germline V gene has CDR1 MDHEN and CDR2 SYDVKM. Trimming removed 9 bases from V and 4 bases from J, with 10 bases in between. CDR3 amino acids: CASRTAYNEQFF. The CDR3 nucleotides read TGTGCCAGTCGGACAGCGTACAATGAGCAGTTCTTC.

This chain connects TRBV5-1 to TRBJ1-1; 7 bases map to TRBD1. Trimming removed 0 bases from V and 0 bases from J; junction bases left unmatched: 2. Germline assignment: CDR1 SGHRS and CDR2 YFSETQ. This CDR3 has 15 residues. CDR3 nucleotide sequence: TGCGCCAGCAGCTTGGGGGGGACAGTGAACACTGAAGCTTTCTTT. This translates into CASSLGGTVNTEAFF. Full variable domain (rest looked up from reference TRBV5-1 and TRBJ1-1): KAGVTQTPRYLIKTRGQQVTLSCSPISGHRSVSWYQQTPGQGLQFLFEYFSETQRNKGNFPGRFSGRQFSNSRSEMNVSTLELGDSALYLCASSLGGTVNTEAFFGQGTRLTVV.

The chain couples TRBV28 to TRBJ1-1; D is uncertain. V was cut by 5 bases and J by 4 bases, with 14 bases left in between. This CDR3 contains 14 residues. Germline V gene lookup returns CDR1 MDHEN and CDR2 SYDVKM. The CDR3: CASSPSGSSTEAFF. The CDR3 DNA sequence: TGTGCCAGCAGTCCTAGTGGGAGCAGCACTGAAGCTTTCTTT.

The genes are TRBV6-2 or TRBV6-3 and TRBJ2-3; TRBD1 agrees at 8 bases. CDR1 is MNHEY and CDR2 is SVGEGT in the germline V gene. V gave up 6 bases and J gave up 1 base; unmatched junction bases: 6. This CDR3 has 15 amino acids. The CDR3 region has the DNA TGTGCCAGCAGGCGACAGGGGACGGGCACAGATACGCAGTATTTT. Translation gives CASRRQGTGTDTQYF.

The J gene is TRBJ2-7, the V gene TRBV6-2 or TRBV6-3; D remains unclear. The V gene's germline CDR1 is MNHEY and CDR2 SVGEGT. This CDR3 is built from 13 residues. The ends were cut back, 3 bases at V and 2 bases at J, with 8 bases in the middle. The chain's CDR3 is CASSYGYPYEQYF. The CDR3 DNA follows: TGTGCCAGCAGTTATGGTTATCCCTACGAGCAGTACTTC.

This clonotype was counted between two and nine times. The chain has TRBV7-8 and TRBJ2-2; 7 nucleotides align to TRBD1. The germline V gene has CDR1 SGHVS and CDR2 FQNEAQ. The trim removed 4 bases at V and 1 base at J, leaving 0 bases unmatched. The CDR3 runs 14 residues. CDR3 bases: TGTGCCAGCAGCTACAGGGGGAACACCGGGGAGCTGTTTTTT. This translates into CASSYRGNTGELFF.

This clonotype was counted ten times or more. The CDR3 spells CSQRQGPNTDTQYF. The CDR3, as DNA: TGCAGCCAAAGACAGGGGCCCAATACAGATACGCAGTATTTT. J is TRBJ2-3 and V is TRBV29-1; 8 bases are shared with TRBD1. This CDR3 contains 14 residues. The germline V gene encodes CDR1 SQVTM and CDR2 ANQGSEA. The J segment lost 3 bases and the V segment lost 8 bases, leaving 10 bases of the junction unmatched.

The chain recombines TRBV11-2 with TRBJ2-7; D remains ambiguous. Trimming stripped 0 bases from V and 0 bases from J, with 15 bases between. CDR1 is SGHAT, CDR2 FQNNGV, per germline. The CDR3 covers 17 residues. The CDR3 DNA is TGTGCCAGCAGCTTAGAGAGATTTGGGGATTCCTCCTACGAGCAGTACTTC. Translated, it gives CASSLERFGDSSYEQYF.

Only a few counts were recorded for this clonotype. The rearrangement links TRBV6-2 or TRBV6-3 to TRBJ2-1; 9 nucleotides agree with TRBD1. Trimming cost V 0 bases and J 7 bases; bases outside gene matches: 7. The CDR3 is made up of 16 amino acids. The germline CDR1 and CDR2 sequences are MNHEY and SVGEGT. The CDR3 region has the DNA TGTGCCAGCAGTTACTCCGGGACAGGGAGAAGTAATGAGCAGTTCTTC. Protein sequence: CASSYSGTGRSNEQFF.

The chain recombines TRBV19 with TRBJ1-5, with 11 bases lining up with TRBD1. The germline CDR1 and CDR2 sequences are LNHDA and SQIVND (reference sequence). V lost 3 bases to trimming and J lost 7 bases; unmatched junction nucleotides: 5. The CDR3 contains 15 residues. CDR3 coding DNA: TGTGCCAGTAGTATGGGACAGGGGGGTTACCAGCCCCAGCATTTT. It specifies CASSMGQGGYQPQHF.

The CDR3 nucleotides read TGTGCCAGCAGTTTCCTGTTGGACGAGCAGTACTTC. Translated: CASSFLLDEQYF. The rearrangement links TRBV28 to TRBJ2-7; no reliable D call. Trimming took off 3 bases at V and 5 bases at J, with 8 bases between the two ends. Germline loops: CDR1 MDHEN, CDR2 SYDVKM. This CDR3 contains 12 residues.

This clonotype showed up just a few times. This chain joins TRBV3-1 and TRBJ2-1; D unclear. V dropped 4 bases and J dropped 9 bases, with 13 bases sitting between them. In germline, CDR1 is LGHDT, CDR2 YNNKEL (reference sequence). This CDR3 comprises 13 residues. Written as DNA, the CDR3 is TGTGCCAGCAGCCCTCGGGCCGGCGTTGAGCAGTTCTTC. Amino acids: CASSPRAGVEQFF.

This clonotype showed up many times. The chain carries TRBV9 and TRBJ2-1; possible D gene TRBD2, 6 bases. Germline-derived CDR1 and CDR2 are SGDLS and YYNGEE. Deletions cut 0 bases from V and 2 bases from J, with 9 bases between. This CDR3 has 15 residues. For the CDR3, the DNA is TGTGCCAGCAGCGTAGCGGGGGACCCCTACAATGAGCAGTTCTTC. Its translation: CASSVAGDPYNEQFF.

This clonotype showed up just a few times. The V and J genes are TRBV5-5 and TRBJ1-1, with a weak D call TRBD1 (5 bases). Trimming removed 4 bases at V and 5 bases at J, with 12 bases between. The length of the CDR3 is 13 residues. Germline V gene lookup returns CDR1 SGHKS and CDR2 YYEKEE (reference sequence). In nucleotides, the CDR3 is TGTGCCAGCAGCCCCCCGGGACGGACTGAAGCTTTCTTT. Translation: CASSPPGRTEAFF.

This chain joins TRBV28 and TRBJ2-5; D is unclear. There are 14 residues in the CDR3. Germline assignment: CDR1 MDHEN and CDR2 SYDVKM. Trimming removed 5 bases at V and 2 bases at J, with 12 bases between. CDR3 residues: CASSRTRYQETQYF. DNA for the CDR3: TGTGCCAGCAGTAGGACCCGATATCAAGAGACCCAGTACTTC.

This clonotype was counted many times. CDR3 amino acids: CASRQGSGGGNSPLHF. In nucleotides, the CDR3 is TGCGCCAGCAGACAGGGATCGGGTGGGGGGAATTCACCCCTCCACTTT. The rearrangement joins TRBV5-1 to TRBJ1-6; a possible D gene is TRBD1 (6 bases). Germline V CDR1 and CDR2: SGHRS, YFSETQ. The CDR3 is 16 residues long. Trimming removed 5 bases at V and 7 bases at J, with 19 bases between.